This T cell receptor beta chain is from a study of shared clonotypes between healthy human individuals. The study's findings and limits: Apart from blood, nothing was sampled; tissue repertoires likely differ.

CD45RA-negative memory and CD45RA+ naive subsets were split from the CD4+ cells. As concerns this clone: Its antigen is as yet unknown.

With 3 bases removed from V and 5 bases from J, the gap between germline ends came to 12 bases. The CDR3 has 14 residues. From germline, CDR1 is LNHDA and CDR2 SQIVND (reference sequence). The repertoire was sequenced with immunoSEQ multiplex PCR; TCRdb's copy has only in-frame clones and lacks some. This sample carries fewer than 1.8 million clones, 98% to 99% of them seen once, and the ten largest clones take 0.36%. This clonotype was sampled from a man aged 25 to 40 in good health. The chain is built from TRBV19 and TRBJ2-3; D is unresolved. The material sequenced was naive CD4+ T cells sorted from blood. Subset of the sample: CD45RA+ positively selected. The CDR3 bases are TGTGCCAGTAGTATTACAGTTGATGGAGATACGCAGTATTTT. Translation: CASSITVDGDTQYF.